A single sample gave rise to the 21 T cell receptor beta chains below, sequenced in a study of T cell responses to AZD1222 COVID-19 vaccine. Clones were read by immunoSEQ multiplex PCR, and TCRdb kept only the in-frame ones, dropping some. The top ten hold roughly 4% of the sample, which has fewer than 150,000 clones, roughly 82% seen once. Sequencing used peripheral blood, obtained on day 0 of AZD1222 vaccination. The receptor set was obtained from an adult in good health.

The chain recombines TRBV19 with TRBJ1-1; no clear D gene. CDR1 and CDR2 (germline): LNHDA, SQIVND (reference sequence). V lost 2 bases to trimming and J lost 1 base, with 8 bases between them. This CDR3 contains 14 residues. The CDR3 nucleotides are TGTGCCAGTAGTATAACTGGTGCGAACACTGAAGCTTTCTTT. This codes for CASSITGANTEAFF.

This chain joins TRBV30 and TRBJ1-1; D is undetermined. The CDR3 covers 11 residues. Between the trimmed V and J ends, which lost 4 bases and 5 bases, there was a span of 8 bases. CDR1 is GTSNPN, CDR2 SVGIG, per germline (reference sequence). CDR3 nucleotides: TGTGCCTGGAACGAGGGAACTGAAGCTTTCTTT. It codes for CAWNEGTEAFF.

The rearrangement joins TRBV5-8 to TRBJ2-7; 7 bases line up with TRBD1. The V segment lost 0 bases and the J segment 3 bases; nucleotides outside the gene matches: 3. CDR3 size: 14 residues. Germline V gives CDR1 SGHTS, CDR2 YDEGEE. The CDR3 here is CASSLGDSYYEQYF. The CDR3, as DNA: TGTGCCAGCAGCTTGGGGGACAGTTACTACGAGCAGTACTTC.

The CDR3, as DNA: TGCGCCAGCAGCTTGGGCCGGAAATCCTACGAGCAGTACTTC. Translation: CASSLGRKSYEQYF. The V gene is TRBV5-1, the J gene TRBJ2-7; the D is unclear. V dropped 0 bases and J dropped 1 base, with 8 bases sitting between them. Germline V lookup: CDR1 SGHRS, CDR2 YFSETQ. This CDR3 is built from 14 residues.

This chain connects TRBV28 to TRBJ1-6; perhaps TRBD1 as D (6 bases). The CDR3 consists of 15 residues. Germline-derived CDR1 and CDR2 are MDHEN and SYDVKM. Trimming took off 6 bases at V and 3 bases at J, with 12 bases between the two ends. The CDR3 loop reads CASRPQGNYNSPLHF. The CDR3 DNA reads TGTGCCAGCAGACCACAGGGTAACTATAATTCACCCCTCCACTTT.

V is TRBV2 and J is TRBJ2-1, with D tentatively TRBD1 (6 bases). CDR1 is SNHLY, CDR2 FYNNEI, per germline. The V end was cut by 4 bases, the J end by 8 bases, with 21 bases between. This CDR3 spans 16 amino acids. CDR3: CASSGRTAMSGDEQFF. The CDR3 bases are TGTGCCAGCAGTGGCCGGACAGCGATGTCTGGAGATGAGCAGTTCTTC. Combining the CDR3 with reference TRBV2 and TRBJ2-1 gives the whole variable domain EPEVTQTPSHQVTQMGQEVILRCVPISNHLYFYWYRQILGQKVEFLVSFYNNEISEKSEIFDDQFSVERPDGSNFTLKIRSTKLEDSAMYFCASSGRTAMSGDEQFFGPGTRLTVL.

This clone was observed once. The V gene is TRBV11-2, the J gene TRBJ2-5; 8 bases are a match to TRBD2. The CDR3 loop spans 17 amino acids. J lost 7 bases, V lost 1 base, and 14 bases had no gene match. Germline V gene lookup returns CDR1 SGHAT and CDR2 FQNNGV. CDR3 region: CASSLGGGRGVERTQYF. The CDR3 region has the DNA TGTGCCAGCAGCTTAGGCGGTGGGCGGGGGGTCGAGAGGACCCAGTACTTC.

The rearrangement joins TRBV6-5 to TRBJ2-7; D gene uncertain. Germline values: CDR1 MNHEY, CDR2 SVGAGI. The CDR3 covers 14 residues. The V end was cut by 5 bases, the J end by 2 bases, with 13 bases between. The CDR3 sequence is CASSPHGKAYEQYF. The CDR3 nucleotides are TGTGCCAGCAGTCCCCATGGTAAAGCCTACGAGCAGTACTTC.

The chain uses TRBV6-5 and TRBJ1-4; D is unresolved. Trimming stripped 7 bases from V and 7 bases from J, with 10 bases between. Germline CDR1 is MNHEY and CDR2 is SVGAGI. The CDR3 runs to 12 residues. The chain's CDR3 is CASTRDGEKLFF. CDR3 nucleotide sequence: TGTGCCAGCACGAGAGATGGTGAAAAACTGTTTTTT.

The rearrangement uses TRBV5-6 and TRBJ2-2; the D gene is possibly TRBD1 (5 bases). This CDR3 has 16 amino acids. Trimming stripped 4 bases from V and 4 bases from J, with 17 bases between. Germline CDR1 is SGHDT and CDR2 is YYEEEE. CDR3 DNA: TGTGCCAGCAGCCGCGAGGCTACAGGTTTCACCGGGGAGCTGTTTTTT. It translates to CASSREATGFTGELFF. Using reference TRBV5-6 and TRBJ2-2 for the parts outside the CDR3, the full variable domain is DAGVTQSPTHLIKTRGQQVTLRCSPKSGHDTVSWYQQALGQGPQFIFQYYEEEERQRGNFPDRFSGHQFPNYSSELNVNALLLGDSALYLCASSREATGFTGELFFGEGSRLTVL.

Notes on this clone: An end of the junction differs from the germline gene, which may be a read error. The V and J genes are TRBV6-5 and TRBJ1-2; D might be TRBD1 (6 bases). The CDR3 is made up of 13 amino acids. CDR1 and CDR2 (germline): MNHEY, SVGAGI. The CDR3 reads CASSSPGDYSYTF. CDR3 DNA: TGTGCCAGCAGTTCCCCAGGGGACTATAGCTACACCTTC.

Only a few counts were recorded for this clone. The genes are TRBV19 and TRBJ1-1, with a tentative D call TRBD1 (6 bases). V lost 6 bases and J lost 10, with 21 bases in between. The germline gives CDR1 LNHDA, CDR2 SQIVND (reference sequence). The CDR3 totals 14 residues. CDR3 region: CASRKDSKGLGAFF. CDR3 DNA sequence: TGTGCCAGTAGGAAGGACAGTAAGGGGTTAGGAGCTTTCTTT. Combining the CDR3 with reference TRBV19 and TRBJ1-1 gives the whole variable domain DGGITQSPKYLFRKEGQNVTLSCEQNLNHDAMYWYRQDPGQGLRLIYYSQIVNDFQKGDIAEGYSVSREKKESFPLTVTSAQKNPTAFYLCASRKDSKGLGAFFGQGTRLTVV.

The rearrangement joins TRBV5-5 to TRBJ1-5; a possible D gene is TRBD1 (6 bases). Germline loops: CDR1 SGHKS, CDR2 YYEKEE (reference sequence). Trimming removed 0 bases from V and 3 bases from J, with 16 bases in between. The length of the CDR3 is 17 residues. Here the CDR3 DNA reads TGTGCCAGCAGCTTGGTTCAGGGGAGTGTAGTCAATCAGCCCCAGCATTTT. This sequence encodes CASSLVQGSVVNQPQHF.

The chain couples TRBV2 to TRBJ1-1, with D unresolved. The CDR3 consists of 13 residues. Germline loops: CDR1 SNHLY, CDR2 FYNNEI. The V gene lost 4 bases and the J gene lost 6 bases, with 12 bases spanning the gap. The CDR3 DNA reads TGTGCCAGCAGTGTTAGTCCCCGACCTGAAGCTTTCTTT. It is translated as CASSVSPRPEAFF.

The gene calls are TRBV5-6 and TRBJ1-1; D may be TRBD1 (5 bases). With 3 bases removed from V and 1 base from J, the gap between germline ends came to 13 bases. The CDR3 is 15 residues long. CDR1 SGHDT and CDR2 YYEEEE come from the germline V gene. The CDR3 loop is CASSSPGTPNTEAFF. DNA of the CDR3: TGTGCCAGCAGCTCGCCCGGGACGCCGAACACTGAAGCTTTCTTT.

V is TRBV15 and J is TRBJ1-2; no firm D call. Per the germline V gene, CDR1 is LNHNV and CDR2 is YYDKDF (reference sequence). The CDR3 loop spans 15 amino acids. Trimming left V 1 base short and J 2 bases short, with 11 bases between. CDR3 nucleotides: TGTGCCACCAGCAGAGTTTCGGCGGGAAACTATGGCTACACCTTC. It codes for CATSRVSAGNYGYTF.

The chain employs TRBV10-3 and TRBJ1-1; D is perhaps TRBD1 (6 bases). The CDR3 has 14 residues. V lost 6 bases and J lost 5, with 16 bases in between. Germline CDR1 reads ENHRY; CDR2 reads SYGVKD. CDR3 in DNA: TGTGCCATCAGAGAGGACAGCAGGGGTACTGAAGCTTTCTTT. Amino acids: CAIREDSRGTEAFF.

The V gene is TRBV27, the J gene TRBJ1-5; D might be TRBD1 (6 bases). The germline V gene has CDR1 MNHEY and CDR2 SMNVEV (reference sequence). This CDR3 has 15 amino acids. Trimming took off 6 bases at V and 1 base at J, with 13 bases between the two ends. CDR3 coding DNA: TGTGCCAGCAGCCACGGGGGGCTGAGCAATCAGCCCCAGCATTTT. Its translation: CASSHGGLSNQPQHF.

This sequence joins TRBV9 and TRBJ2-2; D might be TRBD1 (6 bases). Germline V gene sequence: CDR1 SGDLS, CDR2 YYNGEE. V dropped 0 bases and J dropped 6 bases, with 15 bases sitting between them. There are 16 residues in the CDR3. CDR3 DNA sequence: TGTGCCAGCAGCGTAGCGAGGGGGATAGGAGCCGGGGAGCTGTTTTTT. It translates to CASSVARGIGAGELFF. Complete variable domain (other parts from reference TRBV9 and TRBJ2-2): DSGVTQTPKHLITATGQRVTLRCSPRSGDLSVYWYQQSLDQGLQFLIQYYNGEERAKGNILERFSAQQFPDLHSELNLSSLELGDSALYFCASSVARGIGAGELFFGEGSRLTVL.

The chain couples TRBV29-1 to TRBJ2-5, with D tentatively TRBD2 (7 bases). The CDR3 is 12 residues long. Germline V CDR1 and CDR2: SQVTM, ANQGSEA. Trimming stripped 7 bases from V and 5 bases from J, with 14 bases between. The CDR3 region has the DNA TGCAGCGCTGGGGGGGGCCGTGAGACCCAGTACTTC. Translation: CSAGGGRETQYF.

The chain joins TRBV28 to TRBJ1-5, with D perhaps TRBD1 (6 bases). This CDR3 region has 14 residues. Germline loops: CDR1 MDHEN, CDR2 SYDVKM. Between the trimmed V and J ends, which lost 7 bases and 4 bases, there was a span of 14 bases. The CDR3 region has the DNA TGTGCCAGCATCAACCCGGGACAAAATCAGCCCCAGCATTTT. As protein: CASINPGQNQPQHF.